The rows below give T cell receptor beta chains drawn from one sample of a study of beta chain features in type 1 diabetes. This table comes from immunoSEQ multiplex PCR, and its TCRdb copy is limited to in-frame clones, with some not included. The data contain 110,000 to 150,000 clones, 6.9% of them singletons. The sequencing sample was made of central memory CD4+ T cells from blood. The receptors originated from a woman in her 30s in good health. CDR3s include the opening cysteine and the closing phenylalanine or tryptophan. Each record gives: J gene, clone size, D gene, V gene, CDR3 length, CDR3 DNA, CDR3 protein. D genes are given only for firm matches. A row's size may be missing; if present it is once, few, many or a size class.

TRBJ1-1,few,-,TRBV2,15,TGTGCCAGGAAGGATACAGTCACCCTTTTCACTGAAGCTTTCTTT,CARKDTVTLFTEAFF
TRBJ2-7,few,-,TRBV11-1,14,TGTGCCAGCAGCTCCCCCGGGGGTTCGGACGAGCAGTACTTC,CASSSPGGSDEQYF
TRBJ1-2,few,TRBD1,TRBV25-1,15,TGTGCCAGCAGTGAGACCGGGACAGCACTAATCGGCTACACCTTC,CASSETGTALIGYTF
TRBJ2-7,-,-,TRBV28,15,TGTGCCAGCAGTCTTTCTGACTTCGCATCCTACGAGCAGTACTTC,CASSLSDFASYEQYF
TRBJ2-3,-,-,TRBV7-3,15,TGTGCCAGCAGCTTAACGGGACTTCACACAGATACGCAGTATTTT,CASSLTGLHTDTQYF
TRBJ2-5,-,-,TRBV29-1,12,TGCAGCGTTGAGACACGCCAAGAGACCCAGTACTTC,CSVETRQETQYF
TRBJ2-1,few,TRBD2,TRBV5-1,15,TGCGCCAGCAGCTTGGGGATTAGCGGGAGTAATGAGCAGTTCTTC,CASSLGISGSNEQFF
TRBJ2-7,-,TRBD1,TRBV7-6,12,TGTGCCAGCAGCCAACAGGGGTACGAGCAGTACTTC,CASSQQGYEQYF
TRBJ2-3,-,TRBD2,TRBV6-1,15,TGTGCCAGCAGCCCGCTAGCGGGAGGATCAGATACGCAGTATTTT,CASSPLAGGSDTQYF
TRBJ2-1,-,TRBD1,TRBV2,14,TGTGCCAGCAGGCAACAGACAGGGTACAATGAGCAGTTCTTC,CASRQQTGYNEQFF
TRBJ2-7,few,TRBD1,TRBV10-3,16,TGTGCCATCAGCGGGGACAGGGGACTCTCCACCTACGAGCAGTACTTC,CAISGDRGLSTYEQYF
TRBJ2-7,-,TRBD2,TRBV5-1,17,TGCGCCAGCAGCTGGACTAGCGGGAGCCCGACTCCGGGCGAGCAGTACTTC,CASSWTSGSPTPGEQYF
TRBJ2-3,-,-,TRBV28,12,TGTGCCAGCAGCCTAGTGAGCGGTACGCAGTATTTT,CASSLVSGTQYF
TRBJ2-1,many,-,TRBV29-1,11,TGCAGCGTTGACGGGTCGGGTGAGCAGTTCTTC,CSVDGSGEQFF